A selection of T cell receptor beta chains follows, all from one sample in a study of shared clonotypes between healthy human individuals. Profiled with immunoSEQ multiplex PCR; TCRdb holds only in-frame clones, not every one. The sample has hundreds of thousands of clones; about 95% are singletons. The sample comprised naive CD8+ T cells sorted from blood. The receptors shown here come from a woman aged 30 to 39 in good health. The CDR3 runs from the conserved cysteine through the conserved F or W.

CDR3 length | J gene | V gene | CDR3 protein
16 | . | TRBV15 | CATSRPGQTPPYEQYF
13 | TRBJ2-1 | TRBV5-4 | CASMEGSYNEQFF
14 | TRBJ1-6 | TRBV27 | CASRTGGDGSPLHF
14 | TRBJ2-1 | TRBV12-5 | CASGLSGVSGEQFF
17 | TRBJ2-2 | TRBV5-4 | CASSLVTGRGVAGELFF
14 | TRBJ2-5 | TRBV27 | CASSPTVETETQYF
14 | TRBJ1-4 | TRBV30 | CAWSLGQPNEKLFF
16 | TRBJ2-1 | TRBV4-1 | CASSQENGAGENEQFF
18 | TRBJ2-7 | TRBV27 | CASSSPGTSGRSSYEQYF
15 | TRBJ1-5 | TRBV6-1 | CAIRDSETSNQPQHF
16 | TRBJ1-1 | TRBV7-9 | CASSLGDRGLDTEAFF
14 | TRBJ2-1 | TRBV5-4 | CASSFFSVGDEQFF
15 | TRBJ2-7 | TRBV2 | CASSERTGGFVEQYF
16 | TRBJ1-5 | TRBV19 | CASSTLFGAEYQPQHF
15 | TRBJ2-7 | TRBV13 | CASSQNRGRLGEQYF
15 | TRBJ2-1 | TRBV28 | CASSGRAGAYNEQFF
14 | TRBJ2-7 | TRBV4-2 | CASSPLTSGYEQYF
16 | TRBJ2-7 | TRBV19 | CASTRTSGGDSYEQYF
14 | TRBJ1-4 | TRBV27 | CASSSTGVYEKLFF
14 | TRBJ1-1 | TRBV2 | CASGNGGFLTEAFF
11 | TRBJ2-7 | TRBV19 | CASKRGYEQYF
13 | . | TRBV9 | CASSVGSLYEQYF
11 | TRBJ1-1 | TRBV9 | CASNGGGKAFF
14 | TRBJ1-1 | TRBV7-8 | CASSIKEGGTEAFF
13 | TRBJ2-7 | TRBV11-2 | CASSFRLAWEQYF
15 | TRBJ2-7 | TRBV7-8 | CASSLGDDLYYEQYF
14 | TRBJ2-7 | TRBV7-2 | CASSLETKAYEQYF
12 | TRBJ2-2 | TRBV4-1 | CASSHNTGELFF
17 | TRBJ1-2 | TRBV5-5 | CASSLQGVPLGNYGYTF
14 | TRBJ1-6 | TRBV9 | CASSVGRGGSPLHF
13 | TRBJ1-5 | TRBV6-1 | CASSEWWRMPQHF
13 | TRBJ2-1 | TRBV5-4 | CASSLGLPNEQFF
14 | TRBJ2-7 | TRBV13 | CASSVDSGGLEQYF
15 | TRBJ2-7 | TRBV9 | CASSVGQGILYEQYF